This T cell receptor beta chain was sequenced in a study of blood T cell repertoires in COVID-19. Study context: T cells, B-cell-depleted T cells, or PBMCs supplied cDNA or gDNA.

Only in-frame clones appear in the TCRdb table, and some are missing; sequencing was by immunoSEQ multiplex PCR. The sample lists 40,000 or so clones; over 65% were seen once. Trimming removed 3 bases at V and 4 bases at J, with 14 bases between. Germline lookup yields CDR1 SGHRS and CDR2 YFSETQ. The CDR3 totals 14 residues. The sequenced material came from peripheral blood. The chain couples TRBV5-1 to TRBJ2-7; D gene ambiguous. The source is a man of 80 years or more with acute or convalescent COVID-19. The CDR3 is CASSSTGSLYEQYF. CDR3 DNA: TGCGCCAGCAGCTCTACCGGGTCCTTATACGAGCAGTACTTC.